This T cell receptor beta chain comes out of a study of T cell repertoires in cytomegalovirus infection. On the study more broadly: An indication of both CMV infection and matching HLA type came from public TCR beta signatures. Study-wide results and caveats: Cumulative public TCR beta family frequency identified CMV carriers with the relevant HLA.

Germline trimming cut 2 bases from V and 8 bases from J; bases unmatched to any gene: 12. The CDR3 spans 16 residues. Germline CDR1 SGHTA, CDR2 FQGNSA. TCRdb analysed the reads with MiXCR anew, one entry per CDR3 protein. The table includes hundreds of thousands of distinct CDR3 sequences, roughly a third detected once. This clonotype appeared many times. Its antigen is currently unknown. This material consisted of cultured PBMCs, taken from culture after CMV antigen stimulation. This clonotype was sampled from a human donor in good health (CMV status not recorded). Some clones in this sample may be carry-over from other donors' samples. The V call is TRBV7-2, the J call TRBJ2-4, with 7 nucleotides matching TRBD1. This chain's CDR3 is CASSLLTTGPVHIQYF. CDR3 DNA: TGTGCCAGCAGCTTACTAACGACAGGGCCTGTACACATTCAGTACTTC. The variable domain in full, completed from reference TRBV7-2 and TRBJ2-4, reads GAGVSQSPSNKVTEKGKDVELRCDPISGHTALYWYRQSLGQGLEFLIYFQGNSAPDKSGLPSDRFSAERTGGSVSTLTIQRTQQEDSAVYLCASSLLTTGPVHIQYFGAGTRLSVL.